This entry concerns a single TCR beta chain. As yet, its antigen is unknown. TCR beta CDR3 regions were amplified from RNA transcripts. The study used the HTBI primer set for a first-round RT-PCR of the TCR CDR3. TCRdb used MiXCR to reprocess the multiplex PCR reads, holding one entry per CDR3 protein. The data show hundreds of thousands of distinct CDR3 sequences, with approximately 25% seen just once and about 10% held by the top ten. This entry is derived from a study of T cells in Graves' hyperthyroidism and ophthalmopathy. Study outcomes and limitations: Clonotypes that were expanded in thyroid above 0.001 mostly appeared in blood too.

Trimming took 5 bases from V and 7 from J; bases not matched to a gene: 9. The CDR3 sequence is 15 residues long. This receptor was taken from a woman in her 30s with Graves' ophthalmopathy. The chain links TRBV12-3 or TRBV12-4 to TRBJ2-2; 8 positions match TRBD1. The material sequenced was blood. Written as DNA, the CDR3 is TGTGCCAGCAGTGGGCCGGGACAGGTCCGCGGGGAGCTGTTTTTT. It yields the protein CASSGPGQVRGELFF.